In its sample, the clone carrying this TCR beta chain was seen many times. Its matching antigen is unknown. cDNA molecules carried unique molecular identifiers, and template switching added a universal primer site. MiXCR, applied by TCRdb to the 5' RACE reads, yields one record per CDR3 protein. The table has around 250,000 distinct CDR3 sequences, roughly 12% seen once. This entry belongs to a study of identical twins. CDR1 is DFQATT, CDR2 SNEGSKA, per germline (reference sequence). V lost 1 base, J lost 0 bases, and 16 bases lay in between. There are 17 residues in the CDR3. Notes on the study in general: Excess twin sharing in beta out-of-frame sequences was weaker. An excess of low generation probability was shown by twin-shared out-of-frame alpha sequences.

The same sample was also studied in work on yellow fever vaccine responses in identical twins. That paper states: The T cell response to vaccination in identical twins was reportedly partly convergent and partly personalized.

The sequence came from a woman between 18 and 29 years old in good health. The genes are TRBV20-1 and TRBJ1-5, with D perhaps matching TRBD1 (6 bases). The sample consisted of memory (CD45RO+) T cells sorted from blood. CDR3 DNA sequence: TGCAGTGCTAGAGTCCAGGGGTCAGGGTATAGCAATCAGCCCCAGCATTTT. The encoded protein is CSARVQGSGYSNQPQHF.